The rows below give T cell receptor beta chains drawn from one sample of a study of T cells after yellow fever vaccination. TCRdb fed the 5' RACE reads into MiXCR, producing one record per CDR3 protein. The sample lists 610,000 or so distinct CDR3 sequences, roughly an eighth occurring once. Sequenced material: PBMCs, taken on the day of the yellow fever booster vaccination. These receptors all stem from a man aged 30 to 39 who received the YFV17D yellow fever vaccine. Both conserved end residues are part of each CDR3. D genes are given only for firm matches. Not every row has a clone size; where given, it reads once, few, many or a size class.

V gene,D gene,clone size,J gene,CDR3 protein,CDR3 DNA
TRBV6-5,TRBD2,.,TRBJ2-7,CASSYSIGTSGSLDEQYF,TGTGCCAGCAGTTACTCGATTGGTACTAGCGGGAGTCTCGACGAGCAGTACTTC
TRBV5-1,TRBD1,.,TRBJ1-3,CASSLSFIQGATGNTIYF,TGCGCCAGCAGCTTGTCGTTTATACAGGGGGCTACTGGAAACACCATATATTTT
TRBV10-2,.,.,TRBJ1-1,CASTEPGNTEAFF,TGCGCCAGCACTGAACCCGGGAACACTGAAGCTTTCTTT
TRBV6-4,.,.,TRBJ2-3,CASSAMRGSDTQYF,TGTGCCAGCAGTGCCATGAGGGGTTCCGATACGCAGTATTTT
TRBV3-1,TRBD2,few,TRBJ2-7,CASSMGTRPYEQYF,TGTGCCAGCAGTATGGGGACTAGGCCCTACGAGCAGTACTTC
TRBV7-2,TRBD1,.,TRBJ1-6,CASSQTSWDSDNSPLHF,TGTGCCAGCAGCCAAACCTCATGGGACAGCGATAATTCACCCCTCCACTTT
TRBV18,TRBD2,many,TRBJ2-2,CASSLTSGQTGELFF,TGTGCCAGCTCGCTGACTAGCGGACAAACCGGGGAGCTGTTTTTT
TRBV28,.,many,TRBJ2-1,CASRVAGSAYNEQFF,TGTGCCAGCAGGGTTGCGGGAAGCGCCTACAATGAGCAGTTCTTC
TRBV10-3,.,.,TRBJ2-7,CAIRDKQYF,TGTGCCATCAGGGATAAGCAGTACTTC
TRBV29-1,.,few,TRBJ2-2,CSVEAGSNTGELFF,TGCAGCGTTGAAGCGGGATCGAACACCGGGGAGCTGTTTTTT
TRBV15,.,many,TRBJ2-3,CATSRDRGRESDTQYF,TGTGCCACCAGCAGAGATCGGGGCAGGGAATCAGATACGCAGTATTTT
TRBV20-1,TRBD1,.,TRBJ1-2,CSRRTGGSGYTF,TGCAGCCGGAGGACAGGGGGCTCCGGCTACACCTTC
TRBV12-3/TRBV12-4,TRBD1,.,TRBJ2-3,CAISDRGRFTDTQYF,TGTGCCATCTCGGACAGGGGGCGCTTCACAGATACGCAGTATTTT
TRBV5-1,TRBD2,few,TRBJ2-2,CASRTSSSGELFF,TGCGCCAGCAGGACTAGCTCCTCCGGGGAGCTGTTTTTT
TRBV29-1,.,many,TRBJ2-1,CSGENNEQFF,TGCAGCGGTGAGAACAATGAGCAGTTCTTC
TRBV12-3/TRBV12-4,.,.,TRBJ1-2,CASTPRMQSNYGYTF,TGTGCCAGCACCCCCCGGATGCAAAGTAACTATGGCTACACCTTC
TRBV7-2,TRBD2,.,TRBJ2-5,CASSTGLVGETQYF,TGTGCCAGCAGCACGGGACTAGTTGGGGAGACCCAGTACTTC
TRBV7-9,.,few,TRBJ1-4,CASSTAGGGEKLFF,TGTGCCAGCAGTACCGCGGGGGGCGGTGAAAAACTGTTTTTT
TRBV9,.,few,TRBJ2-2,CASSGGHNTGELFF,TGTGCCAGCAGCGGGGGACACAACACCGGGGAGCTGTTTTTT
TRBV20-1,TRBD2,.,TRBJ2-1,CSASPGPFPLADEQFF,TGCAGTGCTAGCCCGGGACCTTTCCCCCTAGCGGATGAGCAGTTCTTC
TRBV5-5,TRBD2,few,TRBJ2-5,CASSLLTGGQETQYF,TGTGCCAGCAGCTTGTTGACGGGGGGCCAAGAGACCCAGTACTTC
TRBV29-1,TRBD1,few,TRBJ2-5,CTLGTDQETQYF,TGCACCCTAGGGACAGACCAAGAGACCCAGTACTTC
TRBV7-2,TRBD1,few,TRBJ2-5,CASSFGQGFRETQYF,TGTGCCAGCAGCTTTGGACAGGGGTTTAGGGAGACCCAGTACTTC
TRBV29-1,TRBD2,few,TRBJ2-1,CSVGGAGDWNEQFF,TGCAGCGTTGGTGGGGCGGGAGACTGGAATGAGCAGTTCTTC
TRBV6-2/TRBV6-3,TRBD2,few,TRBJ2-1,CASSELAGVENEQFF,TGTGCCAGCAGCGAACTAGCGGGAGTTGAGAATGAGCAGTTCTTC
TRBV9,.,.,TRBJ1-5,CASSPQGTGDQPQHF,TGTGCCAGCAGCCCCCAAGGGACCGGGGATCAGCCCCAGCATTTT
TRBV20-1,TRBD1,.,TRBJ2-7,CSAPFTGGAHEQYF,TGCAGTGCCCCTTTCACAGGGGGCGCCCACGAGCAGTACTTC
TRBV20-1,TRBD2,few,TRBJ2-1,CSARDPLAGGNEQFF,TGCAGTGCTAGAGATCCCCTAGCGGGGGGCAATGAGCAGTTCTTC
TRBV11-2,TRBD2,few,TRBJ2-5,CASSLGTSRHQETQYF,TGTGCCAGCAGCCTGGGGACTAGCAGACACCAAGAGACCCAGTACTTC
TRBV19,.,.,TRBJ2-1,CASSTVGSYNEQFF,TGTGCCAGTAGTACTGTAGGGTCCTACAATGAGCAGTTCTTC
TRBV11-2,TRBD2,.,TRBJ2-2,CASTQRGRSTGELFF,TGTGCCAGCACTCAGCGGGGCCGGAGCACCGGGGAGCTGTTTTTT
TRBV19,.,few,TRBJ2-6,CASSLLDRDNIVLTF,TGTGCCAGTAGCCTACTTGACCGGGACAACATAGTCCTGACTTTC
TRBV6-1,TRBD2,few,TRBJ2-1,CASTRTSGRAYEQFF,TGTGCCAGCACCCGGACTAGCGGGAGGGCGTATGAGCAGTTCTTC
TRBV20-1,.,.,TRBJ1-5,CSASTGSGPSNQPQHF,TGCAGTGCTAGTACAGGATCCGGGCCTAGCAATCAGCCCCAGCATTTT
TRBV20-1,.,few,TRBJ2-2,CSARHSEPTGELFF,TGCAGTGCTAGGCATAGCGAGCCAACCGGGGAGCTGTTTTTT
TRBV19,.,.,TRBJ1-5,CASSIAGGLSNQPQHF,TGTGCCAGTAGTATAGCCGGGGGTTTGAGCAATCAGCCCCAGCATTTT